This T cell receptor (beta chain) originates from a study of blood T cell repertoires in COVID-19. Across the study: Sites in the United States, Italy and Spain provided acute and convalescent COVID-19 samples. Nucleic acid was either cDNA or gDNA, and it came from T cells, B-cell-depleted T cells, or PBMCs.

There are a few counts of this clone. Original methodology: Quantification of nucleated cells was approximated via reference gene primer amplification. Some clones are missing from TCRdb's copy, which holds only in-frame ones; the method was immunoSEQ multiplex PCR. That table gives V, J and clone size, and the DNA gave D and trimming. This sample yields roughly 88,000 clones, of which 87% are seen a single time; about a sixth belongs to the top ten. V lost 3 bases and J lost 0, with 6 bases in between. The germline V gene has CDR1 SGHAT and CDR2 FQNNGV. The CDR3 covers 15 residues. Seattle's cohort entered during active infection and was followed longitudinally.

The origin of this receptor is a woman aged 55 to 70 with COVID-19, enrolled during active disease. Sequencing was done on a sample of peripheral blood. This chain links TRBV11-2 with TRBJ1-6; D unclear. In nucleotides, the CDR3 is TGTGCCAGCAGCTTTAGTCCCTCCTATAATTCACCCCTCCACTTT. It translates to CASSFSPSYNSPLHF.